The rows below give T cell receptor beta chains drawn from one sample of a study of T cells in Graves' hyperthyroidism and ophthalmopathy. TCRdb recomputed calls from the multiplex PCR reads with MiXCR, one row per CDR3 protein. The repertoire consists of a few hundred thousand distinct CDR3 sequences, with 15% to 20% occurring once and the leading ten covering roughly 29%. Sequencing was carried out using blood. Receptors were obtained from a woman aged 25 to 39 with Graves' ophthalmopathy. Both conserved end residues are part of each CDR3. A D gene is named only where the DNA matches it firmly. Some rows mark clone size as missing; the rest say once, few, many or name a class of expanded clone.

TRBV30,TRBJ1-4,12,.,many,CAWSRTAEKLFF,TGTGCCTGGAGCCGGACAGCTGAAAAACTGTTTTTT
TRBV6-1,TRBJ2-1,18,TRBD2,few,CASRARSKSGASGIEQFF,TGTGCCAGCAGAGCCCGATCCAAGTCCGGTGCTAGCGGGATTGAGCAGTTCTTC
TRBV6-1,TRBJ1-5,13,TRBD1,.,CASSRTGDGPQHF,TGTGCCAGCAGCCGGACAGGGGATGGGCCCCAGCATTTT
TRBV5-1,TRBJ2-2,18,TRBD1,once,CASSLWGQGASGSGELFF,TGCGCCAGCAGCTTGTGGGGACAGGGGGCATCTGGTAGCGGGGAGCTGTTTTTT
TRBV6-5,TRBJ1-5,13,.,few,CASSYSADQPQHF,TGTGCCAGCAGTTACTCCGCGGATCAGCCCCAGCATTTT
TRBV28,TRBJ2-5,13,TRBD1,many,CASTANRGETQYF,TGTGCCAGCACCGCAAACAGGGGGGAGACCCAGTACTTC
TRBV18,TRBJ1-1,14,TRBD1,many,CASSSTGTGREAFF,TGTGCCAGCTCATCGACGGGGACAGGCCGGGAAGCTTTCTTT
TRBV5-4,TRBJ2-2,15,.,.,CASRKNEGNTGELFF,TGTGCCAGCAGGAAAAATGAGGGGAACACCGGGGAGCTGTTTTTT
TRBV13,TRBJ2-1,16,.,few,CASSSRLGSSYNEQFF,TGTGCCAGCAGCTCGCGACTAGGGAGCTCCTACAATGAGCAGTTCTTC
TRBV12-3/TRBV12-4,TRBJ2-1,13,TRBD1,.,CASKDRGRNEQFF,TGTGCCAGCAAAGACAGGGGGAGGAATGAGCAGTTCTTC
TRBV13,TRBJ2-7,16,TRBD2,many,CASSPRTSGIHHEQYF,TGTGCCAGCAGCCCCCGGACTAGCGGGATACACCACGAGCAGTACTTC
TRBV18,TRBJ2-3,19,TRBD1,many,CASSPITSGQGSWTDTQYF,TGTGCCAGCTCACCGATCACCTCCGGACAGGGAAGTTGGACAGATACGCAGTATTTT
TRBV10-3,TRBJ2-7,13,.,few,CAISENRADEQYF,TGTGCCATCAGTGAGAACCGAGCGGACGAGCAGTACTTC
TRBV7-3,TRBJ2-1,15,.,.,CASSLGSFSYNEQFF,TGTGCCAGCAGCTTAGGGAGTTTCTCCTACAATGAGCAGTTCTTC
TRBV6-1,TRBJ1-2,14,.,few,CASSEVRRSWGYTF,TGTGCCAGCAGTGAGGTTAGGAGATCCTGGGGCTACACCTTC
TRBV20-1,TRBJ2-7,15,TRBD1,many,CSARPKTGGLYEQYF,TGCAGTGCTCGACCCAAAACAGGGGGTTTGTACGAGCAGTACTTC
TRBV7-8,TRBJ2-7,14,.,few,CASSSLTGAYEQYF,TGTGCCAGCAGCTCCTTGACCGGGGCCTACGAGCAGTACTTC
TRBV7-2,TRBJ2-7,13,.,.,CATSGHPSYEQYF,TGTGCCACCAGTGGACACCCCTCCTACGAGCAGTACTTC
TRBV7-8,TRBJ2-1,13,.,many,CASSPRLGTEQFF,TGTGCCAGCAGCCCCCGTTTAGGGACTGAGCAGTTCTTC
TRBV20-1,TRBJ2-3,11,.,many,CSARSRDTQYF,TGCAGTGCCCGATCTCGGGATACGCAGTATTTT
TRBV12-3/TRBV12-4,TRBJ2-7,15,.,many,CASSLTGDSSYEQYF,TGTGCCAGCAGTTTGACGGGAGACAGCTCCTACGAGCAGTACTTC
TRBV7-2,TRBJ1-2,15,.,many,CASSSSGALNYGYTF,TGTGCCAGCAGCTCCAGTGGGGCCCTTAACTATGGCTACACCTTC
TRBV20-1,TRBJ2-5,17,TRBD2,many,CSADLETSGRAIETQYF,TGCAGTGCCGACCTTGAGACTAGCGGGAGGGCCATAGAGACCCAGTACTTC
TRBV7-8,TRBJ1-5,16,.,.,CASSLGMSGVNQPQHF,TGTGCCAGCAGCTTAGGAATGTCGGGGGTCAATCAGCCCCAGCATTTT
TRBV15,TRBJ2-1,15,TRBD2,.,CATSRGGLASNEQFF,TGTGCCACCAGCAGAGGAGGACTAGCTTCCAATGAGCAGTTCTTC
TRBV11-2,TRBJ2-1,12,.,many,CASSSAANEQFF,TGTGCCAGCAGCTCGGCAGCGAATGAGCAGTTCTTC
TRBV20-1,TRBJ2-3,16,.,many,CSARPPRGGPSNTQYF,TGCAGTGCTAGACCCCCGCGGGGAGGTCCTTCGAATACGCAGTATTTT
TRBV15,TRBJ2-5,17,TRBD2,few,CATSREVRGAGGETQYF,TGTGCCACCAGCAGAGAGGTCCGGGGAGCGGGGGGAGAGACCCAGTACTTC
TRBV5-1,TRBJ1-4,15,.,many,CASSLDRVANEKLFF,TGCGCCAGCAGCTTGGACAGGGTCGCTAATGAAAAACTGTTTTTT
TRBV2,TRBJ2-7,15,.,many,CASSDWGTGKDEQYF,TGTGCCAGCAGTGATTGGGGAACGGGAAAGGACGAGCAGTACTTC
TRBV5-1,TRBJ2-1,16,.,few,CASSLSRVGIYNEQFF,TGCGCCAGCAGCTTGTCGAGGGTGGGGATCTACAATGAGCAGTTCTTC
TRBV12-3/TRBV12-4,TRBJ1-2,15,TRBD1,once,CASSYDLQGAIGYTF,TGTGCCAGCAGTTACGATTTACAGGGGGCGATAGGCTACACCTTC
TRBV14,TRBJ2-1,14,.,few,CASSQPPRYNEQFF,TGTGCCAGCAGCCAACCTCCGAGGTACAATGAGCAGTTCTTC
TRBV18,TRBJ1-1,11,.,many,CASSPGGLAFF,TGTGCCAGCTCACCGGGGGGGTTGGCTTTCTTT
TRBV7-9,TRBJ2-1,15,.,many,CASSQSRDKGNEQFF,TGTGCCAGCAGCCAATCCCGGGACAAAGGCAATGAGCAGTTCTTC
TRBV4-2,TRBJ1-6,17,TRBD1,.,CASSQDQARGLNSPLHF,TGTGCCAGCAGCCAAGATCAAGCCAGGGGGCTGAATTCACCCCTCCACTTT
TRBV19,TRBJ2-1,16,TRBD1,few,CASSISAGTDYNEQFF,TGTGCCAGTAGTATATCCGCCGGGACAGACTACAATGAGCAGTTCTTC
TRBV7-2,TRBJ2-2,15,TRBD2,few,CASSSTQASGGELFF,TGTGCCAGCAGCTCCACCCAAGCTAGCGGCGGGGAGCTGTTTTTT
TRBV12-3/TRBV12-4,TRBJ2-7,13,.,few,CASSYTGIYEQYF,TGTGCCAGCAGTTACACAGGGATCTACGAGCAGTACTTC
TRBV20-1,TRBJ1-2,14,TRBD1,.,CSARQQGRPGGYTF,TGCAGTGCTCGACAACAGGGGAGGCCGGGTGGCTACACCTTC
TRBV10-3,TRBJ1-1,14,TRBD1,few,CAISESTGSTEAFF,TGTGCCATCAGTGAGTCGACAGGGTCGACTGAAGCTTTCTTT
TRBV4-1,TRBJ1-1,15,TRBD1,.,CASSQGRPGTVEAFF,TGCGCCAGCAGCCAAGGAAGACCCGGGACAGTTGAAGCTTTCTTT
TRBV3-2,TRBJ2-7,15,.,many,CASSQVGSSSYEQYF,TGTGCCAGCAGCCAAGTAGGGTCGAGCTCCTACGAGCAGTACTTC
TRBV6-2/TRBV6-3,TRBJ1-5,14,.,many,CASSGRSRNQPQHF,TGTGCCAGCAGCGGCCGTAGTCGCAATCAGCCCCAGCATTTT
TRBV2,TRBJ2-2,19,.,many,CASSEALLIPGRNTGELFF,TGTGCCAGCAGTGAAGCGCTTCTCATTCCCGGACGGAACACCGGGGAGCTGTTTTTT
TRBV20-1,TRBJ2-1,16,TRBD2,.,CSARDTRDYSYNEQFF,TGCAGTGCTAGAGATACCCGGGACTACTCCTACAATGAGCAGTTCTTC
TRBV27,TRBJ2-6,17,TRBD2,few,CASSLAAGTSGANVLTF,TGTGCCAGCAGCCTAGCGGCGGGAACTTCTGGGGCCAACGTCCTGACTTTC
TRBV11-2,TRBJ1-4,14,.,many,CASRLNYGGEKLFF,TGTGCCAGCAGACTTAATTATGGGGGTGAAAAACTGTTTTTT
TRBV19,TRBJ2-2,17,TRBD2,few,CASTRTSGSLGTGELFF,TGTGCCAGTACCAGGACTAGCGGGAGTTTGGGCACCGGGGAGCTGTTTTTT
TRBV10-1,TRBJ2-2,15,.,few,CASQSPGLGTGELFF,TGCGCCAGCCAGTCCCCGGGATTGGGGACCGGGGAGCTGTTTTTT
TRBV6-1,TRBJ1-4,16,.,.,CASSFRTAATNEKLFF,TGTGCCAGCAGTTTCCGGACAGCTGCAACTAATGAAAAACTGTTTTTT
TRBV29-1,TRBJ1-4,12,.,.,CSVGQTNEKLFF,TGCAGCGTTGGACAGACTAATGAAAAACTGTTTTTT
TRBV20-1,TRBJ2-7,13,TRBD2,many,CSARFITGGEQYF,TGCAGTGCTAGGTTCATAACGGGAGGCGAGCAGTACTTC
TRBV19,TRBJ1-5,15,TRBD1,.,CASFTPGQGNQPQHF,TGTGCCAGCTTCACGCCGGGACAGGGGAATCAGCCTCAGCATTTT
TRBV25-1,TRBJ2-7,14,.,.,CASSVGSGIYEQYF,TGTGCCAGCAGTGTAGGTAGCGGAATCTACGAGCAGTACTTC
TRBV19,TRBJ1-2,13,.,.,CASRKTVNYGYTF,TGTGCCAGTAGGAAGACAGTTAACTATGGCTACACCTTC
TRBV7-9,TRBJ1-1,15,TRBD1,many,CASNDRGTPNTEAFF,TGTGCCAGCAACGACAGGGGGACCCCGAACACTGAAGCTTTCTTT
TRBV6-1,TRBJ1-2,14,.,.,CASSRTEGVYGYTF,TGTGCCAGCAGTCGGACGGAGGGAGTCTATGGCTACACCTTC
TRBV6-1,TRBJ1-3,15,TRBD1,many,CASRTGGDSGNTIYF,TGTGCCAGCAGGACAGGGGGTGACTCTGGAAACACCATATATTTT